This entry lists 18 T cell receptor beta chains sequenced from one sample in a study of T-cell reconstitution after alpha-beta-depleted transplantation in children (dated by TCRdb to the mid-2010s). The sample's treatment or condition label, in plain terms: allogeneic hematopoietic cell transplantation with graft depleted of TCRalphabeta T cells and CD19 B cells. Receptor amplification or capture employed PCR. Sequencer: Illumina HiSeq 2500. TCR libraries were prepared with molecular barcoding, using unique molecular identifiers to normalize TCRbeta repertoire quantification. Through fastp at Q25 and MiXCR, TCRdb rebuilt clones from the public reads, retaining in-frame beta chains. Duplicate CDR3 protein sequences are folded into a single record with the most common DNA and genes. The sample data list approximately 170,000 distinct CDR3 sequences, and around 10% of these were observed just once. The leading ten clones occupy under 15% of the sample.

This specimen was PBMCs, taken before TCRalphabeta/CD19-depleted stem cell transplant. The receptor set was obtained from a boy between 2 and 10 years old with acute myeloid leukemia, due to receive a stem cell transplant.

This clonotype was seen repeatedly, ten times or more. The chain joins TRBV6-5 to TRBJ1-4; D not resolved. Germline V gene data show CDR1 as MNHEY and CDR2 as SVGAGI. The CDR3 runs 13 residues. Trimming removed 5 bases from V and 7 bases from J, with 11 bases in between. CDR3 DNA sequence: TGTGCCAGCAGTAACGGAGATAGTGAAAAACTGTTTTTT. This sequence encodes CASSNGDSEKLFF.

This clonotype was counted at least ten times. The V gene is TRBV28, the J gene TRBJ2-7, with a possible D match to TRBD1 (6 bases). Germline V gene lookup returns CDR1 MDHEN and CDR2 SYDVKM. Trimming cost V 2 bases and J 0 bases, with 11 bases left between them. The CDR3 runs to 15 residues. The CDR3 loop is CASSLGGLDSYEQYF. The CDR3 coding sequence is TGTGCCAGCAGTTTAGGGGGCCTTGACTCCTACGAGCAGTACTTC.

This clonotype was detected many times. J is TRBJ2-1 and V is TRBV15, with 13 bases matching TRBD2. Germline V gene lookup returns CDR1 LNHNV and CDR2 YYDKDF (reference sequence). Trimming took 1 base from V and 4 from J; bases not matched to a gene: 1. The length of the CDR3 is 16 residues. The CDR3 nucleotides are TGTGCCACCAGCAGAGGACTAGCGGGGGGATACAATGAGCAGTTCTTC. Translation: CATSRGLAGGYNEQFF.

As regards this clonotype: This clone may be a read error of a much larger clone one base away. This rearrangement joins TRBV7-2 to TRBJ1-1; 8 nucleotides align to TRBD1. Per germline, CDR1 SGHTA and CDR2 FQGNSA. This CDR3 contains 15 residues. The trim removed 4 bases at V and 10 bases at J, leaving 14 bases unmatched. CDR3 nucleotides: TGTGCCAGCAGCTGGGGGGGTTTACAGGGGGGCGGAGCTTTCTTT. Amino acids: CASSWGGLQGGGAFF. Based on the CDR3 plus reference TRBV7-2 and TRBJ1-1, the full variable domain is GAGVSQSPSNKVTEKGKDVELRCDPISGHTALYWYRQSLGQGLEFLIYFQGNSAPDKSGLPSDRFSAERTGGSVSTLTIQRTQQEDSAVYLCASSWGGLQGGGAFFGQGTRLTVV.

There are many counts of this clonotype. This chain joins TRBV20-1 and TRBJ2-1; 10 nucleotides line up with TRBD2. The junction had 7 bases not matched to a gene; V was cut back by 2 bases and J by 6 bases. Germline V gene sequence: CDR1 DFQATT, CDR2 SNEGSKA (reference sequence). The CDR3 spans 15 residues. DNA of the CDR3: TGCAGTGCTAGAAACTCTAGCGGGGGCCTCAATGAGCAGTTCTTC. Its protein is CSARNSSGGLNEQFF.

This clonotype has ten or more counts. The chain joins TRBV20-1 to TRBJ2-1, with a weak D call TRBD2 (5 bases). Germline CDR1 and CDR2: DFQATT and SNEGSKA (reference sequence). This CDR3 has 13 residues. V lost 0 bases and J 9 bases, leaving 12 bases between the germline ends. The CDR3 here is CSARDRGIGEQFF. The CDR3 region has the DNA TGCAGTGCTAGAGATCGGGGTATCGGTGAGCAGTTCTTC.

This chain connects TRBV12-3 or TRBV12-4 to TRBJ2-2; D unclear. CDR3 size: 15 residues. V was pared by 5 bases and J by 4 bases, with 14 bases between. CDR3 in amino acids: CASSPTTRGTGELFF. In DNA, the CDR3 is TGTGCCAGCAGTCCCACAACCCGCGGCACCGGGGAGCTGTTTTTT.

In this sample, this clonotype turned up many times. The chain combines TRBV29-1 with TRBJ1-1, with D uncertain. Trimming cost V 5 bases and J 0 bases, with 10 bases left between them. CDR1 is SQVTM and CDR2 is ANQGSEA in the germline V gene. The CDR3 is 13 amino acids. The CDR3: CSVNSDMNTEAFF. The DNA of the CDR3 is TGCAGCGTTAACTCAGACATGAACACTGAAGCTTTCTTT.

Many counts were recorded for this clonotype. The V call is TRBV5-1, the J call TRBJ2-1; D is possibly TRBD1 (6 bases). The CDR3 runs 15 residues. CDR1 and CDR2 from the germline V gene are SGHRS and YFSETQ. V was trimmed by 4 bases and J by 0 bases, leaving 11 bases between them. The CDR3 loop reads CASSPGQTSYNEQFF. CDR3 coding DNA: TGCGCCAGCAGCCCAGGACAGACCTCCTACAATGAGCAGTTCTTC. The complete variable domain, with remaining parts taken from reference TRBV5-1 and TRBJ2-1, reads KAGVTQTPRYLIKTRGQQVTLSCSPISGHRSVSWYQQTPGQGLQFLFEYFSETQRNKGNFPGRFSGRQFSNSRSEMNVSTLELGDSALYLCASSPGQTSYNEQFFGPGTRLTVL.

This clonotype was recorded many times. V is TRBV20-1 and J is TRBJ1-1, with TRBD1 matching over 7 bases. V shed 5 bases and J 0 bases; nucleotides not matched to a gene: 6. Germline-derived CDR1 and CDR2 are DFQATT and SNEGSKA (reference sequence). The CDR3 consists of 14 residues. The CDR3 DNA follows: TGCAGTGCTCCTCAGGGGGTCTTGAACACTGAAGCTTTCTTT. As protein: CSAPQGVLNTEAFF.

The sample holds many counts of this clonotype. V and J are TRBV5-6 and TRBJ2-5; D perhaps matches TRBD2 (6 bases). The J call may not be correct, given that the DNA end is closer to TRBJ2-1. The V gene's germline CDR1 is SGHDT and CDR2 YYEEEE. The CDR3 loop spans 13 amino acids. The CDR3 region has the DNA TGTGCCAGCAGCTTGGACGGGGGAGAGACCCAGTTCTTC. Its translation: CASSLDGGETQFF.

This clonotype came up many times. The chain uses TRBV7-2 and TRBJ2-1; D not resolved. V lost 1 base to trimming and J lost 14 bases, with 12 bases between them. This CDR3 spans 12 amino acids. The V gene's germline CDR1 is SGHTA and CDR2 FQGNSA. The DNA of the CDR3 is TGTGCCAGCAGCTTAGGTGGGCCCTGGAAGTTCTTC. This encodes CASSLGGPWKFF.

This clonotype was detected only a few times. The chain carries TRBV30 and TRBJ2-7, with D unresolved. CDR3 length equals 13 residues. Trimming took 3 bases from V and 2 from J, leaving 11 bases between them. Per germline, CDR1 GTSNPN and CDR2 SVGIG (reference sequence). CDR3 DNA: TGTGCCTGGAGGATCGGGCCAGCCTACGAGCAGTACTTC. Translation gives CAWRIGPAYEQYF.

This clonotype was observed at least ten times. The chain couples TRBV4-1 to TRBJ2-3; 8 nucleotides agree with TRBD2. Germline values: CDR1 MGHRA, CDR2 YSYEKL. Trimming at V came to 0 bases and at J to 1 base, leaving 3 bases not matched to a gene. The CDR3 runs 16 residues. In DNA form, the CDR3 reads TGCGCCAGCAGCCAAGATAATAGCGGGGGCACAGATACGCAGTATTTT. Encoded protein: CASSQDNSGGTDTQYF.

This clonotype was counted ten times or more. The rearrangement joins TRBV7-2 to TRBJ2-7, with no clear D. Germline assignment: CDR1 SGHTA and CDR2 FQGNSA. This CDR3 is 12 amino acids long. V shed 5 bases and J shed 6 bases, with 11 bases lying between them. CDR3 sequence: CASSPRAAEQYF. The CDR3 bases are TGTGCCAGCAGCCCCCGGGCAGCCGAGCAGTACTTC.

This clonotype was seen many times. The CDR3: CASTDQYEQYF. The CDR3, as DNA: TGTGCCAGCACCGACCAGTACGAGCAGTACTTC. The V gene is TRBV28, the J gene TRBJ2-7; D unresolved. Between the trimmed V and J ends, which lost 7 bases and 4 bases, there was a span of 8 bases. The length of the CDR3 is 11 residues. From germline, CDR1 is MDHEN and CDR2 SYDVKM.

The V and J genes are TRBV18 and TRBJ2-5; 14 nucleotides line up with TRBD2. Trimming cost V 4 bases and J 5 bases; bases outside gene matches: 6. The CDR3 totals 16 residues. Looked up from germline, CDR1 is KGHSH and CDR2 is LQKENI. CDR3 sequence reads: CASSQRLAGGPETQYF. CDR3 bases: TGTGCCAGCTCACAACGACTAGCGGGAGGGCCCGAGACCCAGTACTTC.

The chain is built from TRBV7-9 and TRBJ2-2; 8 bases are shared with TRBD1. V shed 4 bases and J 6 bases; nucleotides not matched to a gene: 7. Per the germline V gene, CDR1 is SEHNR and CDR2 is FQNEAQ (reference sequence). The CDR3 runs to 15 residues. CDR3 bases: TGTGCCAGCAGCTCCTTCCAGGGGGCCGCCGGGGAGCTGTTTTTT. This translates into CASSSFQGAAGELFF.